One sample yielded the 27 T cell receptor beta chains listed below, sequenced in a study of T cells in Graves' hyperthyroidism and ophthalmopathy. Amplified TCR beta CDR3 regions came from RNA transcripts. First-round RT-PCR targeting the TCR CDR3 was performed with the HTBI primer set. TCRdb re-analysed the multiplex PCR reads in MiXCR, keeping a single row per CDR3 protein. The sample has roughly 290,000 distinct CDR3 sequences; roughly 13% are singletons. The specimen was blood. Receptors originate from a middle-aged woman with Graves' hyperthyroidism.

The V gene is TRBV19, the J gene TRBJ2-5, with TRBD1 identical over 10 bases. V lost 4 bases and J lost 5; bases outside the gene matches: 7. CDR3 size: 15 residues. The germline V gene encodes CDR1 LNHDA and CDR2 SQIVND (reference sequence). Here the CDR3 reads CASSTPTGGAETQYF. CDR3 coding DNA: TGTGCCAGTAGTACCCCGACAGGGGGCGCGGAGACCCAGTACTTC.

In its sample, this clonotype was seen many times. This sequence joins TRBV5-4 and TRBJ1-2; D gene unclear. The CDR3 is made up of 13 amino acids. With 6 bases removed from V and 4 bases from J, the gap between germline ends came to 13 bases. Germline V gives CDR1 SGHNT, CDR2 YYREEE (reference sequence). The chain's CDR3 is CASTLGGIYGYTF. The DNA for the CDR3 is TGTGCCAGCACGTTAGGAGGGATCTATGGCTACACCTTC.

Notes on this clonotype: Since a much larger clone is just one base distant, this may be a read error. The chain recombines TRBV28 with TRBJ2-5; the D is unclear. The CDR3 is made up of 13 amino acids. V gave up 10 bases and J gave up 6 bases, with 18 bases separating them. CDR1 is MDHEN and CDR2 is SYDVKM in the germline V gene. The CDR3 spells CATADRTPQTQYF. The CDR3 nucleotides read TGTGCCACCGCCGACCGGACGCCCCAGACCCAGTACTTC.

Comments on this clonotype: This may be a read error, as it is one base from a much larger clone. This sequence joins TRBV7-8 and TRBJ2-1, with 7 bases matching TRBD2. The CDR3 sequence is 15 residues long. Germline V lookup: CDR1 SGHVS, CDR2 FQNEAQ. The CDR3 sequence: CASSLARTRFNEEFF. The CDR3 DNA follows: TGTGCCAGCAGCTTAGCCCGGACTAGATTTAATGAGGAGTTCTTC. Using reference TRBV7-8 and TRBJ2-1 for the parts outside the CDR3, the full variable domain is GAGVSQSPRYKVAKRGQDVALRCDPISGHVSLFWYQQALGQGPEFLTYFQNEAQLDKSGLPSDRFFAERPEGSVSTLKIQRTQQEDSAVYLCASSLARTRFNEEFFGPGTRLTVL.

Only one count was recorded for this clonotype. The rearrangement uses TRBV7-2 and TRBJ2-3, with D tentatively TRBD1 or TRBD2 (5 bases each). Germline V CDR1 and CDR2: SGHTA, FQGNSA. The length of the CDR3 is 16 residues. The ends were cut back, 2 bases at V and 10 bases at J, with 22 bases in the middle. This CDR3 reads CASSLLFRGPLGAQYF. CDR3 DNA: TGTGCCAGCAGCTTACTTTTTCGGGGCCCACTTGGAGCGCAGTATTTT. Full variable domain (missing parts from reference TRBV7-2 and TRBJ2-3): GAGVSQSPSNKVTEKGKDVELRCDPISGHTALYWYRQSLGQGLEFLIYFQGNSAPDKSGLPSDRFSAERTGGSVSTLTIQRTQQEDSAVYLCASSLLFRGPLGAQYFGPGTRLTVL.

This clonotype was detected only a few times. This chain connects TRBV5-5 to TRBJ2-2; perhaps TRBD1 as D (6 bases). The CDR3 consists of 16 residues. V was shortened by 0 bases and J by 1 base, with 10 bases between the two germline ends. Germline lookup yields CDR1 SGHKS and CDR2 YYEKEE (reference sequence). The CDR3 DNA follows: TGTGCCAGCAGCTTGGTTCCGGGACAGAACACCGGGGAGCTGTTTTTT. Amino acids: CASSLVPGQNTGELFF.

At least ten counts were recorded for this clonotype. J is TRBJ2-1 and V is TRBV6-1; D might be TRBD1 (6 bases). V lost 6 bases, J lost 0 bases, and 15 bases lay in between. This CDR3 region has 16 residues. CDR1 and CDR2 from the germline V gene are MNHNS and SASEGT. This CDR3 is CASRSDQGLSYNEQFF. The CDR3 DNA is TGTGCCAGCAGGTCGGACCAGGGGCTCTCCTACAATGAGCAGTTCTTC.

This sequence joins TRBV20-1 and TRBJ2-7; possibly TRBD1 for D (7 bases). Germline V gene sequence: CDR1 DFQATT, CDR2 SNEGSKA (reference sequence). Between the trimmed V and J ends, which lost 6 bases and 2 bases, there was a span of 17 bases. This CDR3 spans 14 amino acids. The CDR3 nucleotides read TGCAGTGCGGATCAGGAGGGGGCAGCCTACGAGCAGTACTTC. The encoded protein is CSADQEGAAYEQYF.

V and J are TRBV5-6 and TRBJ2-4; D uncertain. V was clipped by 3 bases and J by 12 bases, with 10 bases between them. Germline V CDR1 and CDR2: SGHDT, YYEEEE. The CDR3 consists of 11 residues. The DNA of the CDR3 is TGTGCCAGCAGCTCAGGTAGATCTCAGTACTTC. Encoded protein: CASSSGRSQYF.

Points on this clonotype: A much larger clone sits a single nucleotide away, making a read error possible. The conserved closing phenylalanine or tryptophan is absent in this CDR3, likely reflecting a read error. This sequence joins TRBV25-1 and TRBJ1-2; D gene ambiguous. Germline V gene data show CDR1 as MGHDK and CDR2 as SYGVNS. The CDR3 extends over 15 amino acids. With 3 bases removed from V and 6 bases from J, the gap between germline ends came to 17 bases. CDR3 protein: CASSDLLFEKDGYTL. CDR3 sequence (DNA): TGTGCCAGCAGTGATTTGCTTTTCGAAAAAGATGGCTACACCCTC.

V usage is TRBV10-3 and J usage is TRBJ2-5; TRBD2 matches at 7 bases. Germline V gene data show CDR1 as ENHRY and CDR2 as SYGVKD. The CDR3 is 16 amino acids. With V trimmed by 3 bases and J by 5 bases, 12 bases remained unmatched. The CDR3 loop is CAISDAGGGSRETQYF. The CDR3 nucleotides read TGTGCCATCAGTGATGCTGGGGGAGGGTCACGGGAGACCCAGTACTTC.

This clonotype was detected a few times. This chain joins TRBV27 and TRBJ1-6; D unresolved. Germline V gene data show CDR1 as MNHEY and CDR2 as SMNVEV (reference sequence). Trimming shortened V by 0 bases and J by 5 bases, and 11 bases separated the two germline ends. The CDR3 runs to 16 residues. This CDR3 reads CASSLSRAPNNSPLHF. The DNA of the CDR3 is TGTGCCAGCAGTTTATCGCGGGCCCCTAATAATTCACCCCTCCACTTT.

This clonotype was recorded many times. The CDR3 spells CASSFSGQGTDTQYF. As DNA, the CDR3 is TGCGCCAGCAGTTTTTCGGGACAAGGCACAGATACGCAGTATTTT. V usage is TRBV5-1 and J usage is TRBJ2-3; D possibly corresponds to TRBD1 (6 bases). Trimming stripped 5 bases from V and 1 base from J, with 14 bases between. Germline assignment: CDR1 SGHRS and CDR2 YFSETQ. The CDR3 totals 15 residues.

This clonotype was detected many times. This rearrangement joins TRBV6-1 to TRBJ2-7, with a tentative D call TRBD1 (6 bases). The CDR3 runs to 13 residues. Per germline, CDR1 MNHNS and CDR2 SASEGT. Trimming pared 6 bases from V and 6 bases from J, leaving 15 bases between. The CDR3 reads CASRKTTGLEQYF. Here the CDR3 DNA reads TGTGCCAGCAGAAAAACTACAGGGCTCGAGCAGTACTTC.

The CDR3 sequence is CASSEDRTTGELFF. Written as DNA, the CDR3 is TGTGCCAGCAGTGAGGACAGGACCACCGGGGAGCTGTTTTTT. This chain uses TRBV25-1 with TRBJ2-2, with TRBD1 matching over 7 bases. Germline CDR1 MGHDK, CDR2 SYGVNS. Losses at the gene ends were 3 bases for V and 4 bases for J; bases not matched to a gene: 2. CDR3 length: 14 amino acids. The full variable domain, in which reference TRBV25-1 and TRBJ2-2 provide the parts outside the CDR3, is EADIYQTPRYLVIGTGKKITLECSQTMGHDKMYWYQQDPGMELHLIHYSYGVNSTEKGDLSSESTVSRIRTEHFPLTLESARPSHTSQYLCASSEDRTTGELFFGEGSRLTVL.

J is TRBJ2-7 and V is TRBV11-3; 10 bases map to TRBD2. Germline V gene sequence: CDR1 SGHNT, CDR2 YENEEA. Germline trimming cut 3 bases from V and 4 bases from J; bases unmatched to any gene: 15. The CDR3 covers 18 residues. The CDR3 nucleotides are TGTGCCAGCAGCTTGTCGGGGGGACCTAGCGGGGGAATTTACGAGCAGTACTTC. It yields the protein CASSLSGGPSGGIYEQYF.

The chain recombines TRBV15 with TRBJ2-7; a weak D match, TRBD2 (5 bases). CDR3 length equals 15 residues. Per the germline V gene, CDR1 is LNHNV and CDR2 is YYDKDF (reference sequence). V gave up 1 base and J gave up 1 base, with 11 bases separating them. The CDR3 region is CATSRGSSSSYEQYF. The CDR3 nucleotides read TGTGCCACCAGCAGAGGGTCTAGCAGTTCCTACGAGCAGTACTTC.

This clonotype showed up many times. The chain combines TRBV5-5 with TRBJ2-3, with 9 bases aligning to TRBD2. CDR1 and CDR2 (germline): SGHKS, YYEKEE (reference sequence). There are 16 residues in the CDR3. J lost 4 bases, V lost 0 bases, and 6 bases had no gene match. The CDR3 sequence is CASSLVSGRSADTQYF. The CDR3 bases are TGTGCCAGCAGCTTGGTTAGCGGGAGAAGTGCAGATACGCAGTATTTT.

On this clonotype: A junction boundary mismatches the germline segment, possibly from a read error. This chain links TRBV5-1 with TRBJ1-6; the D gene is possibly TRBD1 (5 bases). Germline lookup yields CDR1 SGHRS and CDR2 YFSETQ. The CDR3 has 12 amino acids. CDR3 coding DNA: TGCGCCAGCGACGACGCCTCGGGGACCCTCGACTTT. This sequence encodes CASDDASGTLDF.

This clonotype was observed at least ten times. This sequence joins TRBV14 and TRBJ2-2; D not certain. Germline V CDR1 and CDR2: SGHDN, FVKESK. The CDR3 is made up of 16 amino acids. Trimming took 2 bases from V and 3 from J, leaving 13 bases between them. For the CDR3, the DNA is TGTGCCAGCAGCCAAACTTGGGGTTCGGACACCGGGGAGCTGTTTTTT. Protein: CASSQTWGSDTGELFF. Filled out from reference TRBV14 and TRBJ2-2, the complete variable domain reads EAGVTQFPSHSVIEKGQTVTLRCDPISGHDNLYWYRRVMGKEIKFLLHFVKESKQDESGMPNNRFLAERTGGTYSTLKVQPAELEDSGVYFCASSQTWGSDTGELFFGEGSRLTVL.

At least ten counts were recorded for this clonotype. In DNA, the CDR3 is TGTGCCAGCATAATGGCAGCGAACTATGGCTACACCTTC. It codes for CASIMAANYGYTF. The gene calls are TRBV2 and TRBJ1-2; no firm D call. Germline V gene lookup returns CDR1 SNHLY and CDR2 FYNNEI. This CDR3 spans 13 amino acids. With 7 bases removed from V and 2 bases from J, the gap between germline ends came to 11 bases.

This clonotype was recorded a few times. A much larger clonotype is one base distant, so this may be a read error. This chain uses TRBV3-1 with TRBJ2-1; TRBD2 might be the D (6 bases). The CDR3 is made up of 16 amino acids. Trimming pared 4 bases from V and 5 bases from J, leaving 18 bases between. Germline lookup yields CDR1 LGHDT and CDR2 YNNKEL (reference sequence). DNA of the CDR3: TGTGCCAGCAGCCGAGTAACGGGAGTGAGCAACAATGAGCAGTTCTTC. Amino acid sequence: CASSRVTGVSNNEQFF.

This clonotype was recorded many times. The J gene is TRBJ1-1, the V gene TRBV11-1; 9 bases agree with TRBD1. J gave up 3 bases and V 4 bases, and 0 bases lay outside the gene matches. CDR1 SGHAT and CDR2 FQDESV come from the germline V gene (reference sequence). The CDR3 length is 13 residues. The CDR3 spells CASSYRGHTEAFF. CDR3 bases: TGTGCCAGCAGCTACAGGGGGCACACTGAAGCTTTCTTT.

This clonotype was counted only a few times. The chain is built from TRBV6-1 and TRBJ1-2; no reliable D call. Trimming removed 6 bases from V and 8 bases from J, with 19 bases in between. Per the germline V gene, CDR1 is MNHNS and CDR2 is SASEGT. This CDR3 has 14 residues. The CDR3 DNA reads TGTGCCAGCAGACGGACCGTTAACCTGGGAGGCTACACCTTC. It is translated as CASRRTVNLGGYTF.

In this sample, this clonotype turned up a few times. The rearrangement links TRBV4-1 to TRBJ2-2, with a weak D call TRBD2 (6 bases). The CDR3 is made up of 15 amino acids. The V gene's germline CDR1 is MGHRA and CDR2 YSYEKL. Trimming pared 4 bases from V and 1 base from J, leaving 10 bases between. The DNA for the CDR3 is TGCGCCAGCAGCCGCGGGACTTTGAACACCGGGGAGCTGTTTTTT. This gives the protein CASSRGTLNTGELFF.

This clonotype was observed at least ten times. V and J are TRBV2 and TRBJ1-5; 7 nucleotides align to TRBD1. The CDR3 contains 14 residues. The J segment lost 2 bases and the V segment lost 5 bases, leaving 3 bases of the junction unmatched. CDR1 and CDR2 from the germline V gene are SNHLY and FYNNEI. CDR3 loop: CASSLTGGNQPQHF. The CDR3 region has the DNA TGTGCCAGCAGTCTTACAGGGGGCAATCAGCCCCAGCATTTT.

In this sample, this clonotype turned up many times. This chain connects TRBV6-1 to TRBJ1-5, with D unclear. The CDR3 is made up of 14 amino acids. V lost 4 bases and J lost 4, with 11 bases in between. Germline CDR1 MNHNS, CDR2 SASEGT. CDR3 residues: CASSGERRNQPQHF. CDR3 DNA sequence: TGTGCCAGCAGTGGGGAGAGGCGTAATCAGCCCCAGCATTTT.